This is a list of T cell receptor beta chains from one sample in a study of blood T cell repertoires in COVID-19. Profiling relied on immunoSEQ multiplex PCR, and the TCRdb table lists in-frame clones only, not all of them. Of approximately 13,000 clones listed, around four fifths were seen once; the top ten hold more than 7.5%. Material for sequencing was peripheral blood. All receptors derive from a man in his 70s with acute or convalescent COVID-19. Each CDR3 is given with its conserved first and last residue. Each record gives: V gene, D gene, clone size, J gene, CDR3 protein, CDR3 DNA. D genes are given only for firm matches. Some rows have no size entry. The others give once, few or many, or a class for an expanded clone.

TRBV19,TRBD1,.,TRBJ1-2,CASSAGGTGLNYGYTF,TGTGCCAGTAGCGCCGGAGGGACAGGGTTAAACTATGGCTACACCTTC
TRBV4-2,TRBD2,.,TRBJ2-3,CASSQEGRGSTDTQYF,TGTGCCAGCAGCCAAGAGGGGCGGGGGAGCACAGATACGCAGTATTTT
TRBV6-6,TRBD1,.,TRBJ1-4,CASSYSGTGIEKLFF,TGTGCCAGCAGTTACTCGGGGACAGGGATTGAAAAACTGTTTTTT
TRBV5-4,TRBD2,.,TRBJ2-5,CAWTSGGEGYQETQYF,TGTGCCTGGACTAGCGGGGGCGAGGGGTACCAAGAGACCCAGTACTTC
TRBV9,TRBD1,few,TRBJ1-3,CASSVDPTGGGNTIYF,TGTGCCAGCAGCGTAGACCCGACAGGGGGCGGAAACACCATATATTTT
TRBV5-1,.,.,TRBJ1-1,CASSQLQGNTEAFF,TGCGCCAGCAGCCAACTTCAGGGGAACACTGAAGCTTTCTTT
TRBV6-2/TRBV6-3,TRBD1,.,TRBJ1-2,CASSKDRVGHGYTF,TGTGCCAGCAGTAAGGACAGGGTTGGCCATGGCTACACCTTC
TRBV11-2,.,.,TRBJ2-7,CASSLGGTGDYEQYF,TGTGCCAGCAGTTTAGGTGGGACGGGAGACTACGAGCAGTACTTC
TRBV7-7,.,.,TRBJ1-1,CASSPGVGTEAFF,TGTGCTAGCAGCCCGGGGGTGGGCACTGAAGCTTTCTTT
TRBV6-5,TRBD1,medium-sized,TRBJ2-7,CASSPGQGSYEQYF,TGTGCCAGCAGTCCTGGACAGGGGTCCTACGAGCAGTACTTC
TRBV19,.,once,TRBJ2-3,CASRRDSSTDTQYF,TGTGCCAGTAGGCGGGACTCTAGCACAGATACGCAGTATTTT
TRBV7-2,.,.,TRBJ2-5,CASSLDRGETQYF,TGTGCCAGCAGCTTAGATCGAGGGGAGACCCAGTACTTC
TRBV6-5,TRBD1,.,TRBJ2-1,CASRGDRAHNEQFF,TGTGCCAGCAGGGGAGACAGGGCTCACAATGAGCAGTTCTTC
TRBV5-4,.,.,TRBJ1-1,CASPGETNTEAFF,TGTGCCAGCCCCGGGGAAACGAACACTGAAGCTTTCTTT
TRBV15,.,.,TRBJ2-1,CATTRSSYNEQFF,TGTGCCACCACTAGGAGCTCCTACAATGAGCAGTTCTTC
TRBV5-5,TRBD2,.,TRBJ2-2,CASSQGLADTGELFF,TGTGCCAGCAGCCAAGGACTAGCAGATACCGGGGAGCTGTTTTTT
TRBV6-4,TRBD1,.,TRBJ1-2,CASSTGDYGYTF,TGTGCCAGCAGTACAGGGGACTATGGCTACACCTTC
TRBV29-1,.,.,TRBJ2-1,CSGQASNEQFF,TGCAGCGGACAGGCTTCGAATGAGCAGTTCTTC
TRBV27,.,.,TRBJ2-6,CASSLFRGANVLTF,TGTGCCAGCAGTTTATTCAGGGGGGCCAACGTCCTGACTTTC
TRBV27,.,.,TRBJ1-4,CASSLSRATNEKLFF,TGTGCCAGCAGTTTATCCAGGGCAACTAATGAAAAACTGTTTTTT
TRBV4-3,.,.,TRBJ1-1,CASSQGYQGMNTEAFF,TGCGCCAGCAGCCAAGGCTATCAGGGAATGAACACTGAAGCTTTCTTT
TRBV30,.,.,TRBJ1-1,CAWSQTGTEAFF,TGTGCCTGGAGTCAAACAGGAACTGAAGCTTTCTTT
TRBV6-5,.,few,TRBJ2-1,CASSYSNTRNNEQFF,TGTGCCAGCAGTTACTCCAATACTAGGAACAATGAGCAGTTCTTC
TRBV29-1,.,.,TRBJ1-2,CSVENVSGYGYTF,TGCAGCGTTGAGAATGTCAGCGGCTATGGCTACACCTTC
TRBV7-2,.,few,TRBJ2-2,CASSASGLNTGELFF,TGTGCCAGCAGCGCCTCGGGACTGAACACCGGGGAGCTGTTTTTT
TRBV30,.,.,TRBJ1-3,CAWSVLVNTIYF,TGTGCCTGGAGTGTACTCGTCAACACCATATATTTT
TRBV2,TRBD2,.,TRBJ2-5,CASSGTSGYQETQYF,TGTGCCAGCAGTGGGACTAGCGGGTACCAAGAGACCCAGTACTTC
TRBV27,TRBD1,.,TRBJ1-6,CASSYRGNSPLHF,TGTGCCAGCAGTTACAGGGGGAATTCACCCCTCCACTTT
TRBV11-3,.,.,TRBJ2-7,CASSLGPPYGYEQYF,TGTGCCAGCAGCTTAGGCCCACCCTACGGGTACGAGCAGTACTTC
TRBV7-8,.,.,TRBJ2-4,CASSLVLAKNIQYF,TGTGCCAGCAGCTTAGTACTAGCCAAAAACATTCAGTACTTC
TRBV5-1,TRBD2,.,TRBJ2-1,CASSLWEGRNNEQFF,TGCGCCAGCAGCTTGTGGGAGGGGAGGAACAATGAGCAGTTCTTC
TRBV6-2/TRBV6-3,.,.,TRBJ2-1,CASSSGQRSWFF,TGTGCCAGCAGTTCAGGGCAACGGTCGTGGTTCTTC
TRBV11-2,.,.,TRBJ2-7,CASSGLKGHPNYEQYF,TGTGCCAGCAGCGGGTTGAAGGGACACCCCAACTACGAGCAGTACTTC
TRBV7-8,.,.,TRBJ2-1,CASSFRHYNEQFF,TGTGCCAGCAGCTTTCGACACTACAATGAGCAGTTCTTC
TRBV19,.,few,TRBJ1-2,CAAGNGVWYGYTF,TGTGCCGCGGGGAATGGGGTCTGGTATGGCTACACCTTC
TRBV14,TRBD1,.,TRBJ1-3,CASSPRIGTGAGNTIYF,TGTGCCAGCAGCCCGCGGATAGGGACAGGCGCTGGAAACACCATATATTTT
TRBV28,.,.,TRBJ1-5,CASSLAPQPQHF,TGTGCCAGCAGTTTGGCCCCCCAGCCCCAGCATTTT
TRBV5-6,TRBD2,.,TRBJ2-3,CASSTLAGGSTDTQYF,TGTGCCAGCAGCACCTTAGCGGGGGGGAGCACAGATACGCAGTATTTT
TRBV5-1,TRBD1,.,TRBJ1-3,CASSGQGSFSGNTIYF,TGCGCCAGCAGCGGACAGGGTTCATTCTCTGGAAACACCATATATTTT
TRBV19,.,.,TRBJ1-2,CASSIRTRNGYTF,TGTGCCAGTAGTATCAGAACGAGGAATGGCTACACCTTC
TRBV10-3,TRBD1,.,TRBJ1-1,CAISRTGGENTEAFF,TGTGCCATCAGCAGGACAGGGGGCGAGAACACTGAAGCTTTCTTT
TRBV3-1/TRBV3-2,TRBD2,.,TRBJ2-1,CASSHPLAGVVEQFF,TGTGCCAGCAGCCACCCTCTAGCGGGAGTTGTTGAGCAGTTCTTC
TRBV7-9,.,.,TRBJ2-4,CASSSASGGNIQYF,TGTGCCAGCAGCTCGGCATCCGGGGGAAACATTCAGTACTTC
TRBV19,.,.,TRBJ1-1,CARRRQNTEAFF,TGTGCCAGGCGGCGGCAGAACACTGAAGCTTTCTTT
TRBV14,.,.,TRBJ2-7,CARGGNDEQYF,TGTGCCAGGGGCGGGAATGACGAGCAGTACTTC
TRBV2,.,.,TRBJ1-1,CASSGGAFF,TGTGCCAGCAGTGGAGGGGCTTTCTTT
TRBV2,.,.,TRBJ1-3,CASSITQVSGNTIYF,TGTGCCAGCAGTATCACACAGGTTTCTGGAAACACCATATATTTT